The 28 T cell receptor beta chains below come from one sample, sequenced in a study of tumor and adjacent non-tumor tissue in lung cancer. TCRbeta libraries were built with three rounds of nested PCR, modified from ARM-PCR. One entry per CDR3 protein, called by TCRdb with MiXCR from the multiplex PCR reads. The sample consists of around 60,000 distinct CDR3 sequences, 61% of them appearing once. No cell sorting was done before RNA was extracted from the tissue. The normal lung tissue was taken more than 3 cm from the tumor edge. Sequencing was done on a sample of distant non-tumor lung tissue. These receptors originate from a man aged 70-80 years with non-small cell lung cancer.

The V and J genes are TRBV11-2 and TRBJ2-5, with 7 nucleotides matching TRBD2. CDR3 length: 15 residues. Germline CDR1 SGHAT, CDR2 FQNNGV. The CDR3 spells CISSLYRGGRETQYF. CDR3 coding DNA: TGTATCAGCAGCTTATATAGGGGAGGGAGAGAGACCCAGTACTTC. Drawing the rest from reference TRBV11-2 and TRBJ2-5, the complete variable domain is EAGVAQSPRYKIIEKRQSVAFWCNPISGHATLYWYQQILGQGPKLLIQFQNNGVVDDSQLPKDRFSAERLKGVDSTLKIQPAKLEDSAVYLCISSLYRGGRETQYFGPGTRLLVL.

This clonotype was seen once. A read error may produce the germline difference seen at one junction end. For the CDR3, the DNA is TGCAGCCCCAGAGGCACAGACACGCAGTATTTT. Protein: CSPRGTDTQYF. The chain uses TRBV29-1 and TRBJ2-3; D is ambiguous. Germline loops: CDR1 SQVTM, CDR2 ANQGSEA. The CDR3 loop spans 11 amino acids.

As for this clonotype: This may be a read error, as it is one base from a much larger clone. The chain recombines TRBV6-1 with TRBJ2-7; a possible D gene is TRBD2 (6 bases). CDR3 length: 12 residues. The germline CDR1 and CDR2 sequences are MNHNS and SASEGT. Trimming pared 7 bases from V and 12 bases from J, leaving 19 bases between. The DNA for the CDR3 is TGTGCCAGCATCTCCGGCGGGGTAGCGACGTACTTC. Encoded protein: CASISGGVATYF.

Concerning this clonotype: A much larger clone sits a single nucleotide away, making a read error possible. CDR3 sequence (DNA): TGTGCCAACAGCCCAAGGACAAGCTCTGGAAACACCATATATTTT. Translated: CANSPRTSSGNTIYF. The rearrangement links TRBV7-8 to TRBJ1-3; D might be TRBD1 (5 bases). Germline V gives CDR1 SGHVS, CDR2 FQNEAQ. The CDR3 has 15 amino acids.

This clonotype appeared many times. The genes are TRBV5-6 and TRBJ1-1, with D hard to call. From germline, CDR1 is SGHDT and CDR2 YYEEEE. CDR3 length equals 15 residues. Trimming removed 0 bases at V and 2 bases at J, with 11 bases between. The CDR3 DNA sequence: TGTGCCAGCAGCTTGGTGTCGAGCTTTAACACTGAAGCTTTCTTT. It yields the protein CASSLVSSFNTEAFF.

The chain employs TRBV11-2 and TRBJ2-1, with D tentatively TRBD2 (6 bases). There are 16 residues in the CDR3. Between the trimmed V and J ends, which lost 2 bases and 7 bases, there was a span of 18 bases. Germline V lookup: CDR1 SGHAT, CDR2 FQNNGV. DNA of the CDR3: TGTGCCAGCAGCTTAACCACGAAGGTTGGGGGGAATGAGCAGTTCTTC. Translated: CASSLTTKVGGNEQFF.

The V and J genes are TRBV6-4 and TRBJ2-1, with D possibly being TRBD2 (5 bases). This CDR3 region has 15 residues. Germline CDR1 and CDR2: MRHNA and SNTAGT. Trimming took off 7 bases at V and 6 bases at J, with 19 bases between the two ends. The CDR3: CASNEQHGSANEQFF. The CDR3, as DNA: TGTGCCAGCAATGAACAGCATGGGAGCGCCAATGAGCAGTTCTTC.

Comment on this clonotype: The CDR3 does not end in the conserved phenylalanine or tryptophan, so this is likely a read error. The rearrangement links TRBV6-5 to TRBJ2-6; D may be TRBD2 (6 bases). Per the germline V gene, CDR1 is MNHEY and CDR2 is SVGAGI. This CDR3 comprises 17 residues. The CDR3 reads CASTSIYRGIRASVLTL. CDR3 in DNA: TGTGCCAGCACTTCCATATATCGGGGGATTAGGGCCAGCGTCCTGACTCTC.

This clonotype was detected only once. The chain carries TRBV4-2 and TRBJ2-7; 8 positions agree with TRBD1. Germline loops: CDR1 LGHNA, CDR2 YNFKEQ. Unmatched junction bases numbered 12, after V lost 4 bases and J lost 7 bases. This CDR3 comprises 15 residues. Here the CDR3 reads CASSRDRTGRYEQYF. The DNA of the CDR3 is TGTGCCAGCAGCCGAGATCGGACAGGGAGGTATGAGCAGTACTTC.

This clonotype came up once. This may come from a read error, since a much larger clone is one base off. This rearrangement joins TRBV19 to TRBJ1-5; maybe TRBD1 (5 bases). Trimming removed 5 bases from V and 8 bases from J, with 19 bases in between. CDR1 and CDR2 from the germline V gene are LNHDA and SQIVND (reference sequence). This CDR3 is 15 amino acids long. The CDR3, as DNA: TGTGCCAGTAGTCCTGTGACAGTCCCTGGGGAGCCCCAGCATTTT. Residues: CASSPVTVPGEPQHF.

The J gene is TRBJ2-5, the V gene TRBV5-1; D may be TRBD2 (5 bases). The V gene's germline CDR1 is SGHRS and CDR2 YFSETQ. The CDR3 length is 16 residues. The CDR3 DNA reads TGCGTCATCAGCTTGGAGGTGGGTTTCGTCCAAGAGACCCAGTACTTC. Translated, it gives CVISLEVGFVQETQYF.

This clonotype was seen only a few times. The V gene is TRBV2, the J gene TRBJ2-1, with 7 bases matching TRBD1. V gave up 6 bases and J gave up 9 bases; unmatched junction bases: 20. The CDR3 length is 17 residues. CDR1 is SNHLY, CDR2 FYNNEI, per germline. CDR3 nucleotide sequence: TGTGCCAGCAGCCGATCCAGGACAGGAATTGGGGCTACTGAGCAGTTCTTC. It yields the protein CASSRSRTGIGATEQFF.

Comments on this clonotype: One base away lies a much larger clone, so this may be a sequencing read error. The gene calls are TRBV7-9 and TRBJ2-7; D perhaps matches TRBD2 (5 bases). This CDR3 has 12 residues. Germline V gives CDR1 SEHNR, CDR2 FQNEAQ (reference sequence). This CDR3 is CASSPGSNEQHF. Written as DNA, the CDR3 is TGTGCCAGCAGCCCGGGGAGTAACGAGCAGCACTTC.

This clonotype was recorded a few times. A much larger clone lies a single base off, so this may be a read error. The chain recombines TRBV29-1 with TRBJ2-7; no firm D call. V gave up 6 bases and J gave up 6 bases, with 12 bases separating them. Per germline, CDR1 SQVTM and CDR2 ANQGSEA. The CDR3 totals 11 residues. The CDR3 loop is CSVTGVGEQYF. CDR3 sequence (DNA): TGCAGCGTAACCGGAGTTGGCGAGCAGTACTTC.

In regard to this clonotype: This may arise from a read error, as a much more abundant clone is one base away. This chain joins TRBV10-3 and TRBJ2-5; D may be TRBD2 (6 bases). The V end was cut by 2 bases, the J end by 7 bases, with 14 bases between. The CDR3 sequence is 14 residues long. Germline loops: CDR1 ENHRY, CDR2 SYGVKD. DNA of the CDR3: TGTGCCATCAGTGAGACTGGCACGGGGGTGACCCAGTACTTC. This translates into CAISETGTGVTQYF.

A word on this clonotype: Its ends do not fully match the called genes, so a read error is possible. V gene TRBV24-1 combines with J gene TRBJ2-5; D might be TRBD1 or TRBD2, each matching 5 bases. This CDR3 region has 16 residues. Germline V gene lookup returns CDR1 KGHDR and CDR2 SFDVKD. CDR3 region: CVTSDPRQIRRETQYF. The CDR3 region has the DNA TGTGTCACCAGTGATCCCCGACAGATCAGGAGGGAGACCCAGTACTTC.

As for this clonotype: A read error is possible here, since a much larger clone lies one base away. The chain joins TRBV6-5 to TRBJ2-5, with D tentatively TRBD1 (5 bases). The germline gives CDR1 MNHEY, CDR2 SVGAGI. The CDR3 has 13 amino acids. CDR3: CASTSTAQGTQYF. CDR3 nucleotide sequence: TGTGCCAGCACTTCGACAGCCCAAGGGACCCAGTACTTC.

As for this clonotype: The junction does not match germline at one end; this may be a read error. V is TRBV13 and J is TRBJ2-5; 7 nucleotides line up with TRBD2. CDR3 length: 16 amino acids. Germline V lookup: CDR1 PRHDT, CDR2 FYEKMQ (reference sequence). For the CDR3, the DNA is TGTACCAGCAGCTGGGGACTAACGGGAGTTGGAGAGACCCAGTACTTC. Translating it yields CTSSWGLTGVGETQYF.

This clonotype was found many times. The CDR3 loop is CSAGRTAGELFF. The DNA for the CDR3 is TGCAGCGCGGGCCGTACGGCCGGGGAGCTGTTTTTT. The chain links TRBV29-1 to TRBJ2-2; no clear D. Trimming removed 7 bases from V and 6 bases from J, with 12 bases in between. Germline V gene data show CDR1 as SQVTM and CDR2 as ANQGSEA. The CDR3 is 12 residues long.

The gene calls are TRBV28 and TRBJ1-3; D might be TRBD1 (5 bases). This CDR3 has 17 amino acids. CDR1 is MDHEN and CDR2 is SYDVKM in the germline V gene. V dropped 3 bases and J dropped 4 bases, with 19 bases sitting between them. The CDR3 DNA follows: TGTGCCAGCAGTTTTGCTAGAGGGACGGTTTGGGGAAACACCATATATTTT. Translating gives CASSFARGTVWGNTIYF.

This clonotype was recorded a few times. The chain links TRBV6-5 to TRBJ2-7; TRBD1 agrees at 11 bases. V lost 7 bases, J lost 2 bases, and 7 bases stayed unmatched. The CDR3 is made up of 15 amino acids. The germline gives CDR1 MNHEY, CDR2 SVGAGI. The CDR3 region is CASIHRDRGAYEQYF. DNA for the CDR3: TGTGCCAGCATCCACCGGGACAGGGGGGCCTACGAGCAGTACTTC.

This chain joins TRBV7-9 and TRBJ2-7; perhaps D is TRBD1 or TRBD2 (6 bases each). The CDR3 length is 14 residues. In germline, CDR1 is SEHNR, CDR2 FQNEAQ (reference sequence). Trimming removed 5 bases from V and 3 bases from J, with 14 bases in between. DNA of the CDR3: TGTGCCAGCAGCAAAGAGGGGGGAGGCTACGAGCAGTACTTC. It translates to CASSKEGGGYEQYF.

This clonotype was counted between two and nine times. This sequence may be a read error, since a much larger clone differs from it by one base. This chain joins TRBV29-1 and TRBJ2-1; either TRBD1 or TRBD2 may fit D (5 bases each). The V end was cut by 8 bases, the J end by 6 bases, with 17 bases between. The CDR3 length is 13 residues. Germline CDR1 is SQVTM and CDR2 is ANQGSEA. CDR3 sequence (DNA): TGCAGCATTGCAGGGCTAGCCGGCAATGAGCAGTTCTTC. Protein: CSIAGLAGNEQFF.

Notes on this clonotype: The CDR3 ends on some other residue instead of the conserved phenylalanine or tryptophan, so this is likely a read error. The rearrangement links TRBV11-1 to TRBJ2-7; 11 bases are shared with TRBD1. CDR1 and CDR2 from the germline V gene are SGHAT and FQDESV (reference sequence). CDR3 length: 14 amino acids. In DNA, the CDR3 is TGTGCTAGCAGCTTGGACAGGGGGCCAGACGAGCAGTACTTA. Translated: CASSLDRGPDEQYL.

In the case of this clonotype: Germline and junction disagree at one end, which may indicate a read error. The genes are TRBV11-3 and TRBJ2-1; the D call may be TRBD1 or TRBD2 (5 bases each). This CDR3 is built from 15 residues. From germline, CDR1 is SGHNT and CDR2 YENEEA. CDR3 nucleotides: TGTGCCAGCAGCCTTCTAGTGGGGGATAACAATGAGCAATTCTTC. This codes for CASSLLVGDNNEQFF.

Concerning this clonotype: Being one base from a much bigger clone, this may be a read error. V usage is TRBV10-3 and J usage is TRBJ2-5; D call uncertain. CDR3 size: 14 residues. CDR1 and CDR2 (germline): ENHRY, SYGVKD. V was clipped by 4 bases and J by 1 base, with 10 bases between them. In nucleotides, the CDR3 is TGTGCCATCAGTGGCCCGGGCGCCCAAGAGACCCAGTACTTC. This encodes CAISGPGAQETQYF.

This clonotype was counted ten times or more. The DNA for the CDR3 is TGTGCCAGCAGCTTACTGATCCCGAACACTGAAGCTTTCTTT. It translates to CASSLLIPNTEAFF. This chain connects TRBV7-9 to TRBJ1-1, with D uncertain. Per the germline V gene, CDR1 is SEHNR and CDR2 is FQNEAQ (reference sequence). V was pared by 2 bases and J by 1 base, with 8 bases between. The CDR3 runs to 14 residues.

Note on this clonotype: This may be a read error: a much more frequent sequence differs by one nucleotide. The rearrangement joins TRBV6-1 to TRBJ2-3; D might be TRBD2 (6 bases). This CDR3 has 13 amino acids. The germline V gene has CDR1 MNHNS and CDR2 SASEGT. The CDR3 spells CDSSEGGHGTQYF. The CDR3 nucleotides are TGTGACAGCAGTGAAGGAGGGCACGGTACGCAGTATTTT.